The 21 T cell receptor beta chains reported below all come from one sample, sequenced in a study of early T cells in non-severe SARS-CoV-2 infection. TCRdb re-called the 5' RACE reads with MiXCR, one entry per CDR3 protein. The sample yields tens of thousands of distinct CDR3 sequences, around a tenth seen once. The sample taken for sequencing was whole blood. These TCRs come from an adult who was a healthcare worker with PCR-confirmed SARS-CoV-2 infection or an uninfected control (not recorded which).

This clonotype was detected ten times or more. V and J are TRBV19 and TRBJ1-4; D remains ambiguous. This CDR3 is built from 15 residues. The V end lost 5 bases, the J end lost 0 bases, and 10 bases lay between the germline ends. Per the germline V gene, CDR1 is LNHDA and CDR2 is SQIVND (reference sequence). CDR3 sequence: CASSLEAATNEKLFF. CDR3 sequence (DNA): TGTGCCAGTAGTCTCGAGGCAGCAACTAATGAAAAACTGTTTTTT. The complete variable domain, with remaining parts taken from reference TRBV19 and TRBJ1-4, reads DGGITQSPKYLFRKEGQNVTLSCEQNLNHDAMYWYRQDPGQGLRLIYYSQIVNDFQKGDIAEGYSVSREKKESFPLTVTSAQKNPTAFYLCASSLEAATNEKLFFGSGTQLSVL.

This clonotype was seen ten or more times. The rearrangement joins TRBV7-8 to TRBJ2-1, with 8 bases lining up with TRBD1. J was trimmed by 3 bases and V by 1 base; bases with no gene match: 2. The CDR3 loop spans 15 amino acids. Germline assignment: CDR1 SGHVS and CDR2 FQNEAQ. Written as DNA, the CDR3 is TGTGCCAGCAGCTTAGACAGGGGGGTCTACAATGAGCAGTTCTTC. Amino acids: CASSLDRGVYNEQFF.

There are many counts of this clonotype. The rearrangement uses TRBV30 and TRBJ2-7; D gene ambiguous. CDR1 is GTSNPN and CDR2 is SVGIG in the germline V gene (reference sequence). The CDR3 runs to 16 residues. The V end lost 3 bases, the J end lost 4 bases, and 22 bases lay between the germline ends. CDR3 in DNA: TGTGCCTGGAGGGTCACTGGGAATCCCATCGGGTACGAGCAGTACTTC. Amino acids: CAWRVTGNPIGYEQYF.

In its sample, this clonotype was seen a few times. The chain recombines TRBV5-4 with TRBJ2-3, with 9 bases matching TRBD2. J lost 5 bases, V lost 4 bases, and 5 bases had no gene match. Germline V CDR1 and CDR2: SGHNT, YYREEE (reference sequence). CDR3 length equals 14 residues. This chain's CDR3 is CASSQPSGVDTQYF. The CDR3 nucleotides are TGTGCCAGCAGCCAGCCTAGCGGGGTAGATACGCAGTATTTT.

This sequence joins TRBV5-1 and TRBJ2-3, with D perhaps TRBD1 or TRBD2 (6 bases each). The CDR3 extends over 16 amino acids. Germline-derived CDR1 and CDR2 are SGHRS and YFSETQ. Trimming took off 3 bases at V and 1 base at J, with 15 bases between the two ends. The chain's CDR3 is CASSWRGAIGTDTQYF. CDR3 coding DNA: TGCGCCAGCAGCTGGAGGGGGGCGATCGGCACAGATACGCAGTATTTT.

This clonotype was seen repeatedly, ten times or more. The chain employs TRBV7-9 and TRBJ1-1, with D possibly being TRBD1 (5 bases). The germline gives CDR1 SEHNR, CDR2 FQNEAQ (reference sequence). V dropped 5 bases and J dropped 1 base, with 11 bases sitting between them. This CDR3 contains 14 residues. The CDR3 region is CASSAQTANTEAFF. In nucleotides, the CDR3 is TGTGCCAGCAGCGCCCAGACAGCGAACACTGAAGCTTTCTTT.

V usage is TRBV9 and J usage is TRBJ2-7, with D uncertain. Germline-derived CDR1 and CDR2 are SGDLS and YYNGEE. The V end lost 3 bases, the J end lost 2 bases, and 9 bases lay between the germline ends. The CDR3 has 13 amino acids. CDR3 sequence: CASSDERTYEQYF. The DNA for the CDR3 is TGTGCCAGCAGCGATGAGCGAACCTACGAGCAGTACTTC.

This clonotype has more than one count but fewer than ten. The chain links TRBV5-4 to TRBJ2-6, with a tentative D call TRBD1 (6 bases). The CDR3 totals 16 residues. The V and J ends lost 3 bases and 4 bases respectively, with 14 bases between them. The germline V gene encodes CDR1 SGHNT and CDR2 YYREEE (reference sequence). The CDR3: CASSYGTRVGANVLTF. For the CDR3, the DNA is TGTGCCAGCAGCTACGGGACACGGGTCGGGGCCAACGTCCTGACTTTC.

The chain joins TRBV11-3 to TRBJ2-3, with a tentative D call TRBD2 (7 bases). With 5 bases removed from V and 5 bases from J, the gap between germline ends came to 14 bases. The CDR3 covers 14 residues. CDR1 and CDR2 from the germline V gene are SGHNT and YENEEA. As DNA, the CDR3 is TGTGCCAGCAGCAAGGGACTACAGGGAGATACGCAGTATTTT. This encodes CASSKGLQGDTQYF.

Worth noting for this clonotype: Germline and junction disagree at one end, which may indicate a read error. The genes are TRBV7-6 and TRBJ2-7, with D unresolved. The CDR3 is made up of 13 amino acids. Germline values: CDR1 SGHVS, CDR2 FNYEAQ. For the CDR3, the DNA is TGTGCCAGCAGCTTCAATTCCGCCTACGAGCTGTACTTC. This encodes CASSFNSAYELYF. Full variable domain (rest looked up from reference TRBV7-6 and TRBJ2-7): GAGVSQSPRYKVTKRGQDVALRCDPISGHVSLYWYRQALGQGPEFLTYFNYEAQQDKSGLPNDRFSAERPEGSISTLTIQRTEQRDSAMYRCASSFNSAYELYFGPGTRLTVT.

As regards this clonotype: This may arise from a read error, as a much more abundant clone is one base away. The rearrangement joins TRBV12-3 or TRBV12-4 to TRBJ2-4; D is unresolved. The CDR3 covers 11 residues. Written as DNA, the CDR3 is TGTGCCAACAGTCAAGAGAGCATTCAGTACTTC. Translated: CANSQESIQYF.

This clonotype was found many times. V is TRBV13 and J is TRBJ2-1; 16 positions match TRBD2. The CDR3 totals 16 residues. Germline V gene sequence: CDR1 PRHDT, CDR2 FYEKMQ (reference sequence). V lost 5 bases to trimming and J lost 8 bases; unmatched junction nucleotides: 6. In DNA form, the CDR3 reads TGTGCCAGCAGCCCGAAAGGGACTAGCGGGGGGGATGAGCAGTTCTTC. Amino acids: CASSPKGTSGGDEQFF.

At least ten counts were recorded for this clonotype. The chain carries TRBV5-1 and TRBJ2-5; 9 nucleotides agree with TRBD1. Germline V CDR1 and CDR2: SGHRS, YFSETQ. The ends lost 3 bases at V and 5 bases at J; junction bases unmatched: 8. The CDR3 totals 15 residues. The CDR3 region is CASSSGTGSEETQYF. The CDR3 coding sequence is TGCGCCAGCAGCTCCGGGACAGGGAGTGAGGAGACCCAGTACTTC.

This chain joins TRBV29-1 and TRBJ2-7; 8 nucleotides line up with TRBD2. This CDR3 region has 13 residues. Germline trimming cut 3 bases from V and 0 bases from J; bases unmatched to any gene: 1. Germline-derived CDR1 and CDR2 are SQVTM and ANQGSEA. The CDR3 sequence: CSVDGGDSYEQYF. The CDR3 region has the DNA TGCAGCGTTGACGGGGGGGACTCCTACGAGCAGTACTTC.

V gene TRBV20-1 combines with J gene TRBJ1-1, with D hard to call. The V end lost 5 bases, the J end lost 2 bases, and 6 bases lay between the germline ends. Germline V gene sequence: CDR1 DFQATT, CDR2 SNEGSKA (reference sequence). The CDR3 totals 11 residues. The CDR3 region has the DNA TGCAGTGCTCAGACCAACACTGAAGCTTTCTTT. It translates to CSAQTNTEAFF.

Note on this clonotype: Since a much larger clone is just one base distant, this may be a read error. CDR3 DNA: TGCAGTACTAGTCCTCCATCGGCGTATACGCAGTATTTT. It encodes CSTSPPSAYTQYF. The V gene is TRBV20-1, the J gene TRBJ2-3; D is perhaps TRBD2 (5 bases). The CDR3 contains 13 residues. CDR1 DFQATT and CDR2 SNEGSKA come from the germline V gene (reference sequence).

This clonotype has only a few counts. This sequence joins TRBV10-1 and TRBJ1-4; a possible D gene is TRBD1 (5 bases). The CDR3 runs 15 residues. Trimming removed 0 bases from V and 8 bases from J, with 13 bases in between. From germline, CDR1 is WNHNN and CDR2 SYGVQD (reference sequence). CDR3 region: CASSESRGSDEKLFF. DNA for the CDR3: TGCGCCAGCAGTGAGTCACGGGGGTCGGACGAAAAACTGTTTTTT.

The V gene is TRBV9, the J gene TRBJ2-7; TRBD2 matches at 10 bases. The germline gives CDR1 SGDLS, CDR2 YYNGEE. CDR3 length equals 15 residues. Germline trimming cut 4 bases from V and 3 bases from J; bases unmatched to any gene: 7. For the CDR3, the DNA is TGTGCCAGCAGCCTAACTAGCGGGGATTTCTACGAGCAGTACTTC. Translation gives CASSLTSGDFYEQYF. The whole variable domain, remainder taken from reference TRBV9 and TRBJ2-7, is DSGVTQTPKHLITATGQRVTLRCSPRSGDLSVYWYQQSLDQGLQFLIQYYNGEERAKGNILERFSAQQFPDLHSELNLSSLELGDSALYFCASSLTSGDFYEQYFGPGTRLTVT.

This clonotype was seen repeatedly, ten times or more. CDR3 coding DNA: TGTGCCAGCAGTTACCGGGACACTCCCTACGAGCAGTACTTC. Amino acid sequence: CASSYRDTPYEQYF. The rearrangement uses TRBV6-5 and TRBJ2-7, with D possibly being TRBD1 (6 bases). V lost 2 bases to trimming and J lost 2 bases, with 10 bases between them. Germline CDR1 MNHEY, CDR2 SVGAGI. The CDR3 spans 14 residues.

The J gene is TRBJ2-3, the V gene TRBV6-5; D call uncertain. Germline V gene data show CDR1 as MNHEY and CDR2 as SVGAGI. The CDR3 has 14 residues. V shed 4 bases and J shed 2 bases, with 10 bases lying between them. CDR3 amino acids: CASSSVGPTDTQYF. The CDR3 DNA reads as TGTGCCAGCAGTTCGGTAGGGCCCACAGATACGCAGTATTTT.

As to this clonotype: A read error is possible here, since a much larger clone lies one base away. CDR3 sequence: CVSRPTTGRTEAFF. DNA for the CDR3: TGTGTCAGCAGACCCACAACAGGGAGGACTGAAGCTTTCTTT. V gene TRBV9 combines with J gene TRBJ1-1, with D maybe TRBD1 (6 bases). The CDR3 is made up of 14 amino acids. Germline V gene sequence: CDR1 SGDLS, CDR2 YYNGEE. The full variable domain, completed using reference TRBV9 and TRBJ1-1, is DSGVTQTPKHLITATGQRVTLRCSPRSGDLSVYWYQQSLDQGLQFLIQYYNGEERAKGNILERFSAQQFPDLHSELNLSSLELGDSALYFCVSRPTTGRTEAFFGQGTRLTVV.